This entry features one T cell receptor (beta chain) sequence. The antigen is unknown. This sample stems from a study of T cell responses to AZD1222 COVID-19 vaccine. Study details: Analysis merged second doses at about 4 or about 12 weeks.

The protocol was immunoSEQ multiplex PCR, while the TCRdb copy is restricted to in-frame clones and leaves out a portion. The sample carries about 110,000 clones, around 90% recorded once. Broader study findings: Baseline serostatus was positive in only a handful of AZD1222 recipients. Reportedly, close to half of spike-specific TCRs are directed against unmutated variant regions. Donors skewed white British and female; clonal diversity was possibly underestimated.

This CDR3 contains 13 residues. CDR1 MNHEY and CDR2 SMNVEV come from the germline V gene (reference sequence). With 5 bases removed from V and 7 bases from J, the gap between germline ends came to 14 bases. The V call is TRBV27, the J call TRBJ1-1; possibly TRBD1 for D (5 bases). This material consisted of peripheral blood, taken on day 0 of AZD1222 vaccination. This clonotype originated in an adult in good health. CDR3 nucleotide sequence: TGTGCCAGCAGTACATCTCAGGGTATTGAAGCTTTCTTT. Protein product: CASSTSQGIEAFF.